A selection of T cell receptor beta chains follows, all from one sample in a study of blood T cell repertoires in COVID-19. This table comes from immunoSEQ multiplex PCR, and its TCRdb copy is limited to in-frame clones, with some not included. This repertoire shows around 400,000 clones, approximately 89% found once; its top ten account for approximately 2.4%. The material sequenced was peripheral blood. The receptors come from a woman aged 55-70 years with COVID-19, enrolled during active disease. Each CDR3 is given with its conserved first and last residue. D genes are given only for firm matches. Size is omitted from some rows. Given values are once, few, many or a class for expanded clones.

J: TRBJ1-5; V: TRBV7-9; D: -; size: few; DNA: TGTGCCAGCAGCCTACAGGGTAATCAGCCCCAGCATTTT; CDR3: CASSLQGNQPQHF
J: TRBJ1-3; V: TRBV6-5; D: -; size: -; DNA: TGTGCCAGCAGCAGACAGGCCGTGTCTGGAAACACCATATATTTT; CDR3: CASSRQAVSGNTIYF
J: TRBJ1-2; V: TRBV19; D: TRBD1; size: -; DNA: TGTGCCAGTACCCTAGCCGACAGGGCCTACTATGGCTACACCTTC; CDR3: CASTLADRAYYGYTF
J: TRBJ1-1; V: TRBV6-5; D: -; size: -; DNA: TGTGCCAGCAGTCCCGCGGAGGGCCTTGAAGCTTTCTTT; CDR3: CASSPAEGLEAFF
J: TRBJ2-5; V: TRBV7-9; D: TRBD2; size: -; DNA: TGTGCCAGCAGCACGGGACTAGCGGGGGGAGGAGAGACCCAGTACTTC; CDR3: CASSTGLAGGGETQYF
J: TRBJ2-6; V: TRBV5-1; D: TRBD1; size: -; DNA: TGCGCCAGCAGCTTGTTCGGACAGGGCTCCGTCCTGACTTTC; CDR3: CASSLFGQGSVLTF
J: TRBJ2-7; V: TRBV5-1; D: TRBD1; size: -; DNA: TGCGCCAGCAGCTTCACAGGGGTCGAGCAGTACTTC; CDR3: CASSFTGVEQYF
J: TRBJ1-6; V: TRBV7-3; D: -; size: -; DNA: TGTGCCAGCAGCTTAAAAAGTGGGGCAGGAAATTCACCCCTCCACTTT; CDR3: CASSLKSGAGNSPLHF
J: TRBJ1-3; V: TRBV28; D: -; size: -; DNA: TGTGCCAGCAGTTTGGAGGGGCACGGAAACACCATATATTTT; CDR3: CASSLEGHGNTIYF
J: TRBJ1-1; V: TRBV5-4; D: -; size: -; DNA: TGTGCCAGCAGCTTGGACAGGGAAAATGAAGCTTTCTTT; CDR3: CASSLDRENEAFF
J: TRBJ2-5; V: TRBV28; D: TRBD2; size: -; DNA: TGTGCCAGCAGCGCAGCTTTACTAGCGGGGGGGCAAGAGACCCAGTACTTC; CDR3: CASSAALLAGGQETQYF
J: TRBJ2-7; V: TRBV28; D: TRBD2; size: once; DNA: TGTGCCAGCAGTTTCACTAGCGGGGGTAGTAGCTCCTACGAGCAGTACTTC; CDR3: CASSFTSGGSSSYEQYF
J: TRBJ2-6; V: TRBV18; D: -; size: -; DNA: TGTGCCAGCTCACAGAGAGATCTCTCTGGGGCCAACGTCCTGACTTTC; CDR3: CASSQRDLSGANVLTF
J: TRBJ1-2; V: TRBV15; D: TRBD1; size: -; DNA: TGTGCCACCAGCAGAGCAGGGACAGGGGGGAGTTGGAATGGCTACACCTTC; CDR3: CATSRAGTGGSWNGYTF
J: TRBJ2-7; V: TRBV5-1; D: TRBD2; size: -; DNA: TGCGCCAGCAGATCGGGCGGGGGGACCTACGAGCAGTACTTC; CDR3: CASRSGGGTYEQYF
J: TRBJ1-4; V: TRBV7-2; D: -; size: -; DNA: TGTGCCAGCAGCTTCAGAGGGAGCTCAGCAAAACTGTTTTTT; CDR3: CASSFRGSSAKLFF
J: TRBJ1-2; V: TRBV5-1; D: TRBD1; size: -; DNA: TGCGCCAGCAGTCGGCCTGAGACAGGGAATGGCTACACCTTC; CDR3: CASSRPETGNGYTF
J: TRBJ2-5; V: TRBV5-6; D: -; size: once; DNA: TGTGCCAGCAGCTTTTGGGCTAGCCCGTTCCTTTACTTC; CDR3: CASSFWASPFLYF
J: TRBJ1-4; V: TRBV28; D: -; size: -; DNA: TGTGCCAGCAGTTTCAGGGTTGGGGCAACTAATGAAAAACTGTTTTTT; CDR3: CASSFRVGATNEKLFF
J: TRBJ1-4; V: TRBV18; D: -; size: -; DNA: TGTGCCAGCTCACCAGATAGTCCCCGAAAACTGTTTTTT; CDR3: CASSPDSPRKLFF
J: TRBJ1-5; V: TRBV15; D: -; size: -; DNA: TGTGCCACCAGCAGAGATCGGCAACTATTTCAGCCCCAGCATTTT; CDR3: CATSRDRQLFQPQHF
J: TRBJ1-2; V: TRBV18; D: -; size: -; DNA: TGTGCCAGCTCACCGGGCTCGTACGGCTACACCTTC; CDR3: CASSPGSYGYTF
J: TRBJ2-1; V: TRBV7-9; D: TRBD1; size: -; DNA: TGTGCCAGCAGCTGGGGACAGGCCGGTGAGCAGTTCTTC; CDR3: CASSWGQAGEQFF
J: TRBJ2-1; V: TRBV28; D: TRBD2; size: -; DNA: TGTGCCAGCAGTTTCAAGGGACTAGCGGGGGTCGGTGAGCAGTTCTTC; CDR3: CASSFKGLAGVGEQFF
J: TRBJ1-2; V: TRBV28; D: TRBD1; size: -; DNA: TGTGCCCTACGTGGGGACAGGGGGCGAAGCTATGGCTACACCTTC; CDR3: CALRGDRGRSYGYTF
J: TRBJ2-3; V: TRBV9; D: TRBD2; size: -; DNA: TGTGCCAGCAGCCCCGGACTAGGAGGGTTAGATACGCAGTATTTT; CDR3: CASSPGLGGLDTQYF
J: TRBJ2-1; V: TRBV15; D: -; size: -; DNA: TGTGCCACCAGCATGGTAGACTCCTACAATGAGCAGTTCTTC; CDR3: CATSMVDSYNEQFF
J: TRBJ2-7; V: TRBV18; D: -; size: -; DNA: TGTGCCAGCTCACCAGTCGGTGGGGGGGCGGGTGAGCAGTACTTC; CDR3: CASSPVGGGAGEQYF
J: TRBJ1-6; V: TRBV4-2; D: -; size: -; DNA: TGTGCCAGCAGCCACCTAGAAGGGGTAGTCTATAATTCACCCCTCCACTTT; CDR3: CASSHLEGVVYNSPLHF
J: TRBJ2-1; V: TRBV2; D: TRBD2; size: -; DNA: TGTGCCAGCAGTGAAGGGTCTAGCGGATACAATGAGCAGTTCTTC; CDR3: CASSEGSSGYNEQFF
J: TRBJ1-1; V: TRBV9; D: -; size: -; DNA: TGTGCCAGCAGCGTAGCTTCAGGGTGGAGCACTGAAGCTTTCTTT; CDR3: CASSVASGWSTEAFF
J: TRBJ1-2; V: TRBV5-6; D: TRBD1; size: -; DNA: TGTGCCAGCAGCTTGAGCAACAGGGGGCTCAGTGGCTACACCTTC; CDR3: CASSLSNRGLSGYTF
J: TRBJ2-7; V: TRBV19; D: TRBD1; size: -; DNA: TGTGCCAGTAGTACGGACAGGGGGTATGAGCAGTACTTC; CDR3: CASSTDRGYEQYF
J: TRBJ1-2; V: TRBV7-9; D: -; size: -; DNA: TGTGCCAGCAGCTTAGGATGGACAGACGATGGCTACACCTTC; CDR3: CASSLGWTDDGYTF
J: TRBJ1-5; V: TRBV2; D: -; size: -; DNA: TGTGCCAGCAGCGACGTGGGGGGTAAGCCCCAGCATTTT; CDR3: CASSDVGGKPQHF
J: TRBJ2-1; V: TRBV19; D: TRBD1; size: -; DNA: TGTGCCAGTAGGATACAGGGGGGAGATGAGCAGTTCTTC; CDR3: CASRIQGGDEQFF
J: TRBJ2-1; V: TRBV4-2; D: TRBD2; size: -; DNA: TGTGCCAGCAGCCGAGAGGGCGGGGGGACTAACAATGAGCAGTTCTTC; CDR3: CASSREGGGTNNEQFF
J: TRBJ2-7; V: TRBV6-5; D: -; size: -; DNA: TGTGCCAGCAGGTTAGCCTACGAGCAGTACTTC; CDR3: CASRLAYEQYF
J: TRBJ2-7; V: TRBV21-1; D: -; size: -; DNA: TGTGCCAGCAGCAATGCGACAGGGCGCTCCTACGAGCAGTACTTC; CDR3: CASSNATGRSYEQYF
J: TRBJ2-6; V: TRBV29-1; D: -; size: -; DNA: TGCAGCGTTGGGACAGAATACCCTGGGGCCAACGTCCTGACTTTC; CDR3: CSVGTEYPGANVLTF
J: TRBJ2-7; V: TRBV5-4; D: TRBD1; size: -; DNA: TGTGCCAGCAGCTTCGGGGACAGGGGATACGAGCAGTACTTC; CDR3: CASSFGDRGYEQYF
J: TRBJ2-2; V: TRBV30; D: TRBD2; size: -; DNA: TGTGCCTGGAGTTCGGGACTAGCGGGGGAGGCGAACACCGGGGAGCTGTTTTTT; CDR3: CAWSSGLAGEANTGELFF
J: TRBJ1-2; V: TRBV6-5; D: -; size: -; DNA: TGTGCCAGCAGTTCCGATCAGGAGTTGGCGGGCGGCTACACCTTC; CDR3: CASSSDQELAGGYTF
J: TRBJ2-7; V: TRBV6-5; D: -; size: -; DNA: TGTGCCAGCAGCGACCGGGACGGGAGACCGGACGAGCAGTACTTC; CDR3: CASSDRDGRPDEQYF
J: TRBJ2-6; V: TRBV18; D: -; size: -; DNA: TGTGCCAGCTCACCCACAGGGACTGGGGCCAACGTCCTGACTTTC; CDR3: CASSPTGTGANVLTF
J: TRBJ2-3; V: TRBV5-1; D: -; size: -; DNA: TGCGCCAGCAGCTTGGGGGCGCATTTT; CDR3: CASSLGAHF
J: TRBJ2-3; V: TRBV5-1; D: TRBD2; size: -; DNA: TGCGCCAGCAGCTTGGGCCTAGCGGGACAGAGCACAGATACGCAGTATTTT; CDR3: CASSLGLAGQSTDTQYF
J: TRBJ2-3; V: TRBV29-1; D: -; size: -; DNA: TGCAGCGTAGCCAGGGGTATTAGCACAGATACGCAGTATTTT; CDR3: CSVARGISTDTQYF
J: TRBJ1-1; V: TRBV6-5; D: -; size: -; DNA: TGTGCCAGCATCCCCCCGGGGAACACTGAAGCTTTCTTT; CDR3: CASIPPGNTEAFF
J: TRBJ1-6; V: TRBV5-4; D: -; size: once; DNA: TGTGCCAGCAGCTCACCTGGGGGGGCTTATAATTCACCCCTCCACTTT; CDR3: CASSSPGGAYNSPLHF
J: TRBJ2-5; V: TRBV18; D: -; size: -; DNA: TGTGCCAGCTCACCCTACCAAGAGACCCAGTACTTC; CDR3: CASSPYQETQYF
J: TRBJ1-3; V: TRBV6-5; D: -; size: -; DNA: TGTGCCAGCAGGGACAGTGGATCCCCTGGAAACACCATATATTTT; CDR3: CASRDSGSPGNTIYF
J: TRBJ1-1; V: TRBV6-6; D: -; size: -; DNA: TGTGCCAGCAGTTACGGGCAGGGGCGAAGAGACACTGAAGCTTTCTTT; CDR3: CASSYGQGRRDTEAFF
J: TRBJ1-2; V: TRBV5-1; D: -; size: -; DNA: TGCGCCAGCAGCACCACACGATATGGCTACACCTTC; CDR3: CASSTTRYGYTF
J: TRBJ1-2; V: TRBV7-9; D: -; size: -; DNA: TGTGCCAGCAGCTACGACAGTCCTACTGGCTACACCTTC; CDR3: CASSYDSPTGYTF
J: TRBJ2-4; V: TRBV5-1; D: TRBD1; size: -; DNA: TGCGCCAGCAGCCCGGAAGGGACAGGGGACATTCAGTACTTC; CDR3: CASSPEGTGDIQYF
J: TRBJ2-2; V: TRBV3-1/TRBV3-2; D: -; size: -; DNA: TGTGCCAGCAGCCAAGGGGCAACTTATAACACCGGGGAGCTGTTTTTT; CDR3: CASSQGATYNTGELFF
J: TRBJ1-2; V: TRBV9; D: -; size: -; DNA: TGTGCCAGCAGCGTGATTGCCGACACGGGAGGCTACACCTTC; CDR3: CASSVIADTGGYTF
J: TRBJ2-7; V: TRBV14; D: TRBD2; size: -; DNA: TGTGCCAGCAGCGCCCTGGGGCCTAGCGGGGGTTCTGCCTCTGCGCTCTACGAGCAGTACTTC; CDR3: CASSALGPSGGSASALYEQYF